These 21 T cell receptor beta chains were all obtained from the same sample, sequenced in a study of shared clonotypes between healthy human individuals. Sequenced by immunoSEQ multiplex PCR; TCRdb stores in-frame clones only, minus some. The table includes 2 million or so clones, roughly 94% detected once. Input material: naive CD4+ T cells sorted from blood. The sample's subset: CD45RA+ positively selected. These receptors were collected from a man aged 18 to 30 in good health.

J is TRBJ1-2 and V is TRBV7-9, with 9 nucleotides matching TRBD1. Germline CDR1 and CDR2: SEHNR and FQNEAQ (reference sequence). V was pared by 1 base and J by 3 bases, with 6 bases of the junction left unmatched. CDR3 length equals 16 residues. Here the CDR3 reads CASSLEWDRDHYGYTF. The CDR3, as DNA: TGTGCCAGCAGCTTAGAATGGGACAGGGATCACTATGGCTACACCTTC.

CDR3 sequence: CASSSGTMSGELFF. CDR3 DNA: TGTGCCAGCAGCTCTGGGACTATGTCCGGGGAGCTGTTTTTT. The chain recombines TRBV7-6 with TRBJ2-2, with 7 bases aligning to TRBD2. V lost 4 bases to trimming and J lost 6 bases; unmatched junction nucleotides: 5. The CDR3 loop spans 14 amino acids. In germline, CDR1 is SGHVS, CDR2 FNYEAQ.

Comment on this clone: Other DNA sequences in the sample encode the same CDR3. The V gene is TRBV28, the J gene TRBJ1-3; TRBD1 might be the D (5 bases). The CDR3 loop spans 14 amino acids. Germline V lookup: CDR1 MDHEN, CDR2 SYDVKM. V gave up 2 bases and J gave up 4 bases, with 9 bases separating them. The CDR3: CASSLRGPGNTIYF. The CDR3 bases are TGTGCCAGCAGTTTAAGGGGACCCGGAAACACCATATATTTT. The full variable domain, its missing parts supplied by reference TRBV28 and TRBJ1-3, is DVKVTQSSRYLVKRTGEKVFLECVQDMDHENMFWYRQDPGLGLRLIYFSYDVKMKEKGDIPEGYSVSREKKERFSLILESASTNQTSMYLCASSLRGPGNTIYFGEGSWLTVV.

The chain is built from TRBV10-3 and TRBJ2-2, with 7 bases that match TRBD2. The length of the CDR3 is 16 residues. V shed 4 bases and J 0 bases; nucleotides not matched to a gene: 5. The germline V gene encodes CDR1 ENHRY and CDR2 SYGVKD. CDR3: CAISGPGLPNTGELFF. CDR3 nucleotide sequence: TGTGCCATCAGTGGCCCGGGACTACCGAACACCGGGGAGCTGTTTTTT.

The chain carries TRBV5-4 and TRBJ1-3, with 12 bases identical to TRBD1. Per germline, CDR1 SGHNT and CDR2 YYREEE (reference sequence). V lost 4 bases to trimming and J lost 7 bases; unmatched junction nucleotides: 9. The CDR3 spans 16 residues. The CDR3 DNA reads as TGTGCCAGCAGCCCGCCGGGACAGGGGGCTCTGAACACCATATATTTT. It translates to CASSPPGQGALNTIYF.

The rearrangement uses TRBV7-9 and TRBJ1-1; unclear D gene. Trimming pared 5 bases from V and 1 base from J, leaving 11 bases between. Germline-derived CDR1 and CDR2 are SEHNR and FQNEAQ (reference sequence). The CDR3 contains 14 residues. In DNA form, the CDR3 reads TGTGCCAGCAGCACCCTTCCCGAGAACACTGAAGCTTTCTTT. Translation: CASSTLPENTEAFF.

The chain combines TRBV30 with TRBJ2-3; weak D call: TRBD1 (6 bases). V was trimmed by 8 bases and J by 2 bases, leaving 11 bases between them. Germline values: CDR1 GTSNPN, CDR2 SVGIG (reference sequence). The CDR3 has 12 amino acids. The CDR3 region has the DNA TGTGCCCATGGACAGACCACAGATACGCAGTATTTT. Its translation is CAHGQTTDTQYF.

CDR3 loop: CASSEISGRSYEQYF. CDR3 sequence (DNA): TGTGCCAGCAGTGAAATAAGCGGGAGGTCCTACGAGCAGTACTTC. The chain carries TRBV2 and TRBJ2-7, with 9 bases matching TRBD2. Trimming cost V 2 bases and J 1 base; bases outside gene matches: 3. The CDR3 is 15 amino acids. Germline V lookup: CDR1 SNHLY, CDR2 FYNNEI.

This chain connects TRBV5-4 to TRBJ1-2; D remains ambiguous. The V gene lost 4 bases and the J gene lost 8 bases, with 21 bases spanning the gap. Per the germline V gene, CDR1 is SGHNT and CDR2 is YYREEE (reference sequence). This CDR3 contains 15 residues. CDR3 sequence: CASSDRWEKAGGYTF. The CDR3 DNA reads as TGTGCCAGCAGCGATCGGTGGGAAAAGGCGGGAGGCTACACCTTC.

J is TRBJ2-7 and V is TRBV11-2; tentative D call: TRBD2 (6 bases). The CDR3 extends over 19 amino acids. Per the germline V gene, CDR1 is SGHAT and CDR2 is FQNNGV. Trimming stripped 1 base from V and 2 bases from J, with 24 bases between. The CDR3 coding sequence is TGTGCCAGCAGCTTAGTTTCCCCAGGGAGCCTAGCGAGCCCCTACGAGCAGTACTTC. Residues: CASSLVSPGSLASPYEQYF.

The chain uses TRBV9 and TRBJ2-1; unclear D gene. Germline loops: CDR1 SGDLS, CDR2 YYNGEE. V lost 0 bases and J 6 bases, leaving 10 bases between the germline ends. This CDR3 is 14 amino acids long. CDR3 coding DNA: TGTGCCAGCAGCGTAGAGGTTCGTGGCAATGAGCAGTTCTTC. Encoded protein: CASSVEVRGNEQFF.

This sequence joins TRBV6-1 and TRBJ1-3; D is unresolved. Germline lookup yields CDR1 MNHNS and CDR2 SASEGT. V lost 1 base, J lost 3 bases, and 10 bases lay in between. The CDR3 extends over 15 amino acids. This CDR3 is CASSEEWVGGNTIYF. The CDR3 DNA follows: TGTGCCAGCAGTGAAGAATGGGTTGGTGGAAACACCATATATTTT.

The J gene is TRBJ1-2, the V gene TRBV30, with D uncertain. The ends were cut back, 0 bases at V and 0 bases at J, with 8 bases in the middle. CDR1 is GTSNPN and CDR2 is SVGIG in the germline V gene (reference sequence). This CDR3 comprises 14 residues. CDR3 nucleotide sequence: TGTGCCTGGAGTGTAGAAGTTACTAACTATGGCTACACCTTC. This translates into CAWSVEVTNYGYTF.

This clone was seen only once. This chain uses TRBV6-6 with TRBJ1-2; D is ambiguous. The CDR3 is made up of 14 amino acids. V lost 2 bases and J lost 1, with 8 bases in between. CDR1 is MNHNY, CDR2 SVGAGI, per germline (reference sequence). CDR3 in DNA: TGTGCCAGCAGTTACGAGGCAAGTAACTATGGCTACACCTTC. It encodes CASSYEASNYGYTF.

V gene TRBV6-1 combines with J gene TRBJ1-5; D unclear. The V end lost 1 base, the J end lost 0 bases, and 25 bases lay between the germline ends. This CDR3 spans 21 amino acids. Germline V gene sequence: CDR1 MNHNS, CDR2 SASEGT. DNA of the CDR3: TGTGCCAGCAGTGAAGTAATTCCGGTCGAAGGAACAAAATATAGCAATCAGCCCCAGCATTTT. Translated: CASSEVIPVEGTKYSNQPQHF.

This rearrangement joins TRBV30 to TRBJ1-4; no reliable D call. The length of the CDR3 is 11 residues. Trimming removed 4 bases from V and 7 bases from J, with 7 bases in between. From germline, CDR1 is GTSNPN and CDR2 SVGIG (reference sequence). As DNA, the CDR3 is TGTGCCTGGACTCAGAGTGAAAAACTGTTTTTT. Its protein is CAWTQSEKLFF. Filled out from reference TRBV30 and TRBJ1-4, the complete variable domain reads SQTIHQWPATLVQPVGSPLSLECTVEGTSNPNLYWYRQAAGRGLQLLFYSVGIGQISSEVPQNLSASRPQDRQFILSSKKLLLSDSGFYLCAWTQSEKLFFGSGTQLSVL.

The V and J genes are TRBV11-2 and TRBJ2-7; perhaps TRBD1 as D (6 bases). CDR1 is SGHAT and CDR2 is FQNNGV in the germline V gene. The CDR3 sequence is 12 residues long. The germline V and J ends were trimmed by 7 bases and 4 bases, with 11 bases remaining between them. The CDR3 protein is CASTHQGYEQYF. CDR3 DNA: TGTGCCAGCACCCACCAGGGGTACGAGCAGTACTTC.

V and J are TRBV29-1 and TRBJ2-3, with D tentatively TRBD2 (6 bases). Germline V gene data show CDR1 as SQVTM and CDR2 as ANQGSEA. The length of the CDR3 is 14 residues. V lost 5 bases and J lost 0, with 12 bases in between. This CDR3 reads CSVFREISTDTQYF. The CDR3 region has the DNA TGCAGCGTTTTCCGGGAGATTAGCACAGATACGCAGTATTTT.

As regards this clone: Other DNA sequences from this sample encode an identical CDR3 as well. This chain uses TRBV7-9 with TRBJ2-3; TRBD2 might be the D (5 bases). V lost 5 bases, J lost 0 bases, and 9 bases lay in between. CDR1 and CDR2 from the germline V gene are SEHNR and FQNEAQ (reference sequence). The length of the CDR3 is 14 residues. The CDR3 DNA sequence: TGTGCCAGCAGCCCCGGACTCAGCACAGATACGCAGTATTTT. This sequence encodes CASSPGLSTDTQYF.

This chain links TRBV28 with TRBJ2-7; 7 bases fit TRBD1. V shed 5 bases, J shed 4 bases, and the junction held 5 bases outside the gene matches. CDR3 length: 13 amino acids. Looked up from germline, CDR1 is MDHEN and CDR2 is SYDVKM. The CDR3 region is CASSTGEKYEQYF. CDR3 sequence (DNA): TGTGCCAGCAGTACAGGGGAGAAATACGAGCAGTACTTC. Variable domain in full (rest from reference TRBV28 and TRBJ2-7): DVKVTQSSRYLVKRTGEKVFLECVQDMDHENMFWYRQDPGLGLRLIYFSYDVKMKEKGDIPEGYSVSREKKERFSLILESASTNQTSMYLCASSTGEKYEQYFGPGTRLTVT.

This clone is a singleton in its sample. DNA for the CDR3: TGTGCCAGCACCAAGACGGTAGGGAACACTGAAGCTTTCTTT. The encoded protein is CASTKTVGNTEAFF. The chain combines TRBV2 with TRBJ1-1; D is uncertain. The V and J ends lost 7 bases and 1 base respectively, with 13 bases between them. Germline V gene sequence: CDR1 SNHLY, CDR2 FYNNEI. The CDR3 is made up of 14 amino acids.